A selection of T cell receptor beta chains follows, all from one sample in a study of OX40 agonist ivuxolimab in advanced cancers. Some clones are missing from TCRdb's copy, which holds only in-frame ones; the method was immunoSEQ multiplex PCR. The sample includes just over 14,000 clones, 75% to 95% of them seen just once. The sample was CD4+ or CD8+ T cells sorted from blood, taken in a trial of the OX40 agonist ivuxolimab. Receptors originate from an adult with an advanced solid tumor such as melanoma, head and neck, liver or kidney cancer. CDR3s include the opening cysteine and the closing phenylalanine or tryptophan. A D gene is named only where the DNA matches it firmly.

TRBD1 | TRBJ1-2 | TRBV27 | CASSLSGTGVNGYTF
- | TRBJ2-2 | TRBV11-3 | CASSDRLTGELFF
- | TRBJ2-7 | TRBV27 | CASSYSEYYEQYF
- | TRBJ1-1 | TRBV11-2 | CASSLVGLNTEAFF
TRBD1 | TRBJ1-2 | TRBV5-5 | CASSFRDSLISNYGYTF
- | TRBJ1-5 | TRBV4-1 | CASSESLQDSNQPQHF
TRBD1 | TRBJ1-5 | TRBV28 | CASSLPNPGQGNNQPQHF
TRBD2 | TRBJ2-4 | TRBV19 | CASTIGLGGENIQYF
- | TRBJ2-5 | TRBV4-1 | CASSQRLPTEQETQYF
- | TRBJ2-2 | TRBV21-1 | CASSKSSSGRITGELFF
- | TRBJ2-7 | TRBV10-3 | CAISESEQRGEQYF
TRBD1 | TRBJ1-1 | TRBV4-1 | CASSQPGQGNTEAFF
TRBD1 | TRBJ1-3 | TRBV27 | CASSPLETGTGNTIYF
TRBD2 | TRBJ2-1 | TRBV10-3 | CAISGILAGISSYNEQFF
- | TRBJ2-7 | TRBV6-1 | CASNEGDTYEQYF
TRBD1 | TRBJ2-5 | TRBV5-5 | CASSLLSGQGVQETQYF
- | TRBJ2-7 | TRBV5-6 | CASSLAIPIYEQYF
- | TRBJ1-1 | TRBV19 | CASSIQGTNTEAFF
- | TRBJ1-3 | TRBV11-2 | CASSLVSPGAGNTIYF
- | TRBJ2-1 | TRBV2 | CASNGGSYNEQFF
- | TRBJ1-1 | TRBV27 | CASSPFGRGWTEAFF
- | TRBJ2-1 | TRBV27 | CASSYGYNEQFF
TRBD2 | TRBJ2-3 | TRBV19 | CASSAGTSGSTDTQYF
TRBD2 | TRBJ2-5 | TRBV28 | CASSFGPAGEQYF
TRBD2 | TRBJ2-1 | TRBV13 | CASTWTSGNNEQFF
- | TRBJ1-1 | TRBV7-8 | CASSLGGGTVLEAFF
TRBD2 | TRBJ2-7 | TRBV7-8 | CASSPGLASFVFYEQYF
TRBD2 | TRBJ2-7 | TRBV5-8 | CASSPPGLGSYEQYF
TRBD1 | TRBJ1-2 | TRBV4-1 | CASSQPGQGGGYTF
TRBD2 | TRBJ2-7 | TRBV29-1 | CSVEGGTTYEQYF
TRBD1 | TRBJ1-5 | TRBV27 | CASSWGTGNQPQHF
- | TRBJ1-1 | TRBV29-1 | CSVDKRNTEAFF
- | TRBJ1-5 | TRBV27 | CASSLVWGNQPQHF